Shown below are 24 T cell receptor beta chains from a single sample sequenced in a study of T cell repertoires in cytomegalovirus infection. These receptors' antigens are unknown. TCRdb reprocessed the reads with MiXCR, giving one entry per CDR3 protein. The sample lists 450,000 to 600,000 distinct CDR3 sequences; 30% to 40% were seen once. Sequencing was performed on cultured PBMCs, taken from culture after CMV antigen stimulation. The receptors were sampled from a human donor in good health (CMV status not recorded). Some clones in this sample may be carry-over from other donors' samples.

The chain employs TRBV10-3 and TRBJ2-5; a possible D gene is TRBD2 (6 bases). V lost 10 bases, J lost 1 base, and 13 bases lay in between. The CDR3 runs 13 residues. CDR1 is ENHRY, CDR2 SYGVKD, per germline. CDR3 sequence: CATLSGSQETQYF. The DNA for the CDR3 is TGTGCCACCCTGTCCGGGAGCCAAGAGACCCAGTACTTC.

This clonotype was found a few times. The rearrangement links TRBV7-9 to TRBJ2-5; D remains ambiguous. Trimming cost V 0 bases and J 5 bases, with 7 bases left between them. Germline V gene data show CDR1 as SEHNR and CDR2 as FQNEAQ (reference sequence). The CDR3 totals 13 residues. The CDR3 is CASSLAHWETQYF. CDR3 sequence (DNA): TGTGCCAGCAGCTTAGCGCACTGGGAGACCCAGTACTTC.

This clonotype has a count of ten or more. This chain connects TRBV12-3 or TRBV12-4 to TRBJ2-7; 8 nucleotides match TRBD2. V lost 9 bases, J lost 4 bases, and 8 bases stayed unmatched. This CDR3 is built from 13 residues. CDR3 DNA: TGTGCCAGTTTAGCGGGAACGGGGTACGAGCAGTACTTC. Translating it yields CASLAGTGYEQYF.

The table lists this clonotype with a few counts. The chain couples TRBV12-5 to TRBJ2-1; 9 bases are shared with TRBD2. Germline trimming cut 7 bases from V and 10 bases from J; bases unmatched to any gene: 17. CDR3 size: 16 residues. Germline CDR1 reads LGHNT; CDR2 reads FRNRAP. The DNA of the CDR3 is TGTGCTAGTGCCACGGGGATGGGGCGGGAGGGAGGCGAGCAGTTCTTC. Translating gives CASATGMGREGGEQFF.

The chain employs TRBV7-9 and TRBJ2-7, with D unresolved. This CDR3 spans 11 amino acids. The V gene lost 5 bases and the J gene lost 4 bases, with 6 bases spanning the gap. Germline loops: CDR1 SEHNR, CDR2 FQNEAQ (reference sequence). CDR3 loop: CASSSFYEQYF. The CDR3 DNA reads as TGTGCCAGCAGCAGTTTTTACGAGCAGTACTTC.

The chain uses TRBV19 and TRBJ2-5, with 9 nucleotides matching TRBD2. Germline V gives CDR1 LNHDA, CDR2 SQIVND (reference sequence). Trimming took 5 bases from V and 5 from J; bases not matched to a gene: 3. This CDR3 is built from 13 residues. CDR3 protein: CASSGTSLETQYF. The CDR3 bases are TGTGCCAGTAGTGGGACTAGCTTGGAGACCCAGTACTTC.

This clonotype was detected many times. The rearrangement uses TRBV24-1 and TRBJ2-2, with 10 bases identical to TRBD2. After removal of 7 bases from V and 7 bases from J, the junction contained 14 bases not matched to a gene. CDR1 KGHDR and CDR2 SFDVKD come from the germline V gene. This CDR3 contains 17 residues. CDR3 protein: CATRTGEREGRSGELFF. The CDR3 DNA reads TGTGCCACCAGGACTGGTGAGCGGGAGGGCCGGAGCGGGGAGCTGTTTTTT.

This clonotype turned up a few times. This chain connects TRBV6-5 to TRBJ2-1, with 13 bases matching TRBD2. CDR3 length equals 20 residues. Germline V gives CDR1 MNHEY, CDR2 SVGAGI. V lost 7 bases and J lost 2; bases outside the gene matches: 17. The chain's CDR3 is CASTGGGRTSGRSAYNEQFF. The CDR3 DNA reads TGTGCCAGCACCGGGGGCGGGCGGACTAGCGGGAGATCGGCCTACAATGAGCAGTTCTTC.

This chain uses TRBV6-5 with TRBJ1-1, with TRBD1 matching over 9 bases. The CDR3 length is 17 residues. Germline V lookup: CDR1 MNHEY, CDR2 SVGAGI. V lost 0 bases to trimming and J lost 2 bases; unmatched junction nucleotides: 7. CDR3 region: CASSYSGTGSVNTEAFF. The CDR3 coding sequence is TGTGCCAGCAGTTACTCCGGGACAGGGAGCGTTAACACTGAAGCTTTCTTT.

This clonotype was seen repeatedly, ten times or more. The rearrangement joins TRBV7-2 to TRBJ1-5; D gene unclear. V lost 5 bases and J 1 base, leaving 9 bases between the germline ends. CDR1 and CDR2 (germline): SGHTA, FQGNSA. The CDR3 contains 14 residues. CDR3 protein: CASSQYWSNQPQHF. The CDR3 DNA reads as TGTGCCAGCAGCCAGTACTGGAGCAATCAGCCCCAGCATTTT.

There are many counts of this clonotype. CDR3 sequence: CASSLVAGGSYEQYV. The CDR3 DNA is TGTGCCAGCAGCTTAGTAGCGGGAGGCTCCTACGAGCAGTACGTC. This sequence joins TRBV7-2 and TRBJ2-7; 10 nucleotides align to TRBD2. Germline V gene lookup returns CDR1 SGHTA and CDR2 FQGNSA. Trimming removed 1 base from V and 0 bases from J; junction bases left unmatched: 0. The CDR3 sequence is 15 residues long.

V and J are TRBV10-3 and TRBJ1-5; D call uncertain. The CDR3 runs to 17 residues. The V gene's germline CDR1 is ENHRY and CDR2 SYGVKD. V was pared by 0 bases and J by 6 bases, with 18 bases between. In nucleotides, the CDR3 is TGTGCCATCAGTGAGTCCGATTTCTTGGGTGGATCTCAGCCCCAGCATTTT. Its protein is CAISESDFLGGSQPQHF.

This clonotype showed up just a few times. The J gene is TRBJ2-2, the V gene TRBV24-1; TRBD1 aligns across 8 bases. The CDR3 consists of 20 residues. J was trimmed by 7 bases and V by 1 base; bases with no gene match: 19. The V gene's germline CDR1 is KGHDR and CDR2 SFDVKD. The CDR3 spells CATSDFPALKDRVRGGELFF. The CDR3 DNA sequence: TGTGCCACCAGTGATTTTCCGGCCCTGAAGGACAGGGTACGAGGCGGGGAGCTGTTTTTT.

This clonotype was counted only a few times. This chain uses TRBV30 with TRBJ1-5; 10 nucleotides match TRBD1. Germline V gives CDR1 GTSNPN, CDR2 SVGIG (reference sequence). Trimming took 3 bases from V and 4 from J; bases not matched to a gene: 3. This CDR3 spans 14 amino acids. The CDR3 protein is CAWRTGGVNQPQHF. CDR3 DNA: TGTGCCTGGAGGACAGGGGGCGTTAATCAGCCCCAGCATTTT.

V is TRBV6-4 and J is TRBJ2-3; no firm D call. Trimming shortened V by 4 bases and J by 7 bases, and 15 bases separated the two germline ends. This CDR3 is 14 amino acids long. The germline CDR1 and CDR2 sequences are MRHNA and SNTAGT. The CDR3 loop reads CASSASTDGNTQYF. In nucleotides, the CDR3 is TGTGCCAGCAGTGCGTCGACGGACGGTAATACGCAGTATTTT.

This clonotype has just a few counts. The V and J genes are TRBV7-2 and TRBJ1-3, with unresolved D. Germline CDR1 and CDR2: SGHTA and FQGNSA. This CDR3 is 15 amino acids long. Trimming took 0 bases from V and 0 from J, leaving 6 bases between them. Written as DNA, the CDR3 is TGTGCCAGCAGCTTAGCGGAGTACTCTGGAAACACCATATATTTT. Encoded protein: CASSLAEYSGNTIYF.

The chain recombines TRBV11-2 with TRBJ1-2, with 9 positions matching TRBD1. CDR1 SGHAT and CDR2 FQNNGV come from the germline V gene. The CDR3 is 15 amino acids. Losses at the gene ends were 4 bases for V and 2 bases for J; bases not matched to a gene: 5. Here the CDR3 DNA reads TGTGCCAGCAGCTCAGGGACAGGGAGAAACTATGGCTACACCTTC. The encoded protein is CASSSGTGRNYGYTF.

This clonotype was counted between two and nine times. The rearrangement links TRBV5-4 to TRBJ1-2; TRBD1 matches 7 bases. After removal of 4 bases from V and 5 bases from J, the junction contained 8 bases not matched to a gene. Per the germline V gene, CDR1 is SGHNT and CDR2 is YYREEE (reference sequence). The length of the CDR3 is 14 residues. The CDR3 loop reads CASSPNRDSYGYTF. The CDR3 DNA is TGTGCCAGCAGCCCGAACCGGGACAGTTATGGCTACACCTTC. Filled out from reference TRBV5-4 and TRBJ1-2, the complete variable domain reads ETGVTQSPTHLIKTRGQQVTLRCSSQSGHNTVSWYQQALGQGPQFIFQYYREEENGRGNFPPRFSGLQFPNYSSELNVNALELDDSALYLCASSPNRDSYGYTFGSGTRLTVV.

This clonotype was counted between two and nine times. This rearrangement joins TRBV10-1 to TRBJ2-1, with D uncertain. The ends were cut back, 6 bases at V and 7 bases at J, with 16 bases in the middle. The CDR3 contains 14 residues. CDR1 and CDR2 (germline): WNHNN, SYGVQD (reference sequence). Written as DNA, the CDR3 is TGCGCCAGCAGCCCGGATGTCCCCGGGAATGAGCAGTTCTTC. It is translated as CASSPDVPGNEQFF.

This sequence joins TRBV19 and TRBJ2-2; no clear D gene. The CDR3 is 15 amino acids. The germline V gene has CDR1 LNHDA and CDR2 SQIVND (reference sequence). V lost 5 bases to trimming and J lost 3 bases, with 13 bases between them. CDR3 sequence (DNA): TGTGCCAGTAGTCCCCGTGGATTGTACACCGGGGAGCTGTTTTTT. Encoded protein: CASSPRGLYTGELFF.

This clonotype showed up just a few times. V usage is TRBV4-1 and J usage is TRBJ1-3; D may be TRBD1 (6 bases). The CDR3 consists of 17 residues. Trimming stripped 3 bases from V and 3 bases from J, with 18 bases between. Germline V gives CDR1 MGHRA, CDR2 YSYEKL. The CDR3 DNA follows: TGCGCCAGCAGCCACCCCGCACAGGGTGGCATTGGAAACACCATATATTTT. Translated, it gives CASSHPAQGGIGNTIYF.

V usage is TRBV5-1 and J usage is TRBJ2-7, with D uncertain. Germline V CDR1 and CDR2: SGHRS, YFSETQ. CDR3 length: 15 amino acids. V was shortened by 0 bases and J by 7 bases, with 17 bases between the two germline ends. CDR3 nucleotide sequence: TGCGCCAGCAGCTTGGGCCGCTTCTACGGAGAAGAGCAGTACTTC. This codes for CASSLGRFYGEEQYF.

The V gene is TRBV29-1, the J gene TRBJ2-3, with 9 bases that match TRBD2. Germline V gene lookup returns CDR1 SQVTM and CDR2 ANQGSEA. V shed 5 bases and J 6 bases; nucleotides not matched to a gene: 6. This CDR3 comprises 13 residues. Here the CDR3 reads CSVPGLARDTQYF. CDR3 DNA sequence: TGCAGCGTTCCGGGACTAGCAAGGGATACGCAGTATTTT.

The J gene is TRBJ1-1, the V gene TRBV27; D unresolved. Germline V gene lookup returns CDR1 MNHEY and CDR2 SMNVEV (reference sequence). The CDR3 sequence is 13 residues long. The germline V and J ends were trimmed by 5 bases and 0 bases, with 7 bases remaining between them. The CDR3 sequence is CASSTYLNTEAFF. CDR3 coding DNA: TGTGCCAGCAGTACTTACTTGAACACTGAAGCTTTCTTT.